The 24 T cell receptor beta chains reported below all come from one sample, sequenced in a study of shared clonotypes between healthy human individuals. Data came from immunoSEQ multiplex PCR; TCRdb stores just in-frame clones and leaves some out. Found here are roughly 1.5 million clones, 95% to 99% of them singletons; the top ten hold 0.4% to 0.45%. The sample consisted of naive CD4+ T cells sorted from blood. Indicated subset: CD45RA+ positively selected. These receptors originate from a man aged 25-45 years in good health.

The chain recombines TRBV5-4 with TRBJ2-5; 9 bases agree with TRBD2. CDR1 and CDR2 from the germline V gene are SGHNT and YYREEE (reference sequence). This CDR3 is 16 amino acids long. Trimming cost V 0 bases and J 5 bases; bases outside gene matches: 8. The DNA of the CDR3 is TGTGCCAGCAGCTTGGTCGGCCTAGCGGGATGGGAGACCCAGTACTTC. This sequence encodes CASSLVGLAGWETQYF.

This clone was detected once. CDR3 protein: CSAAHTYEQYF. CDR3 in DNA: TGCAGTGCTGCCCATACCTACGAGCAGTACTTC. The chain combines TRBV20-1 with TRBJ2-7; D call uncertain. This CDR3 has 11 amino acids. Germline V gene data show CDR1 as DFQATT and CDR2 as SNEGSKA (reference sequence). V was pared by 5 bases and J by 2 bases, with 7 bases between.

This chain joins TRBV4-3 and TRBJ2-7; 11 bases are shared with TRBD1. CDR1 and CDR2 from the germline V gene are LGHNA and YSLEER. V lost 2 bases and J lost 4; bases outside the gene matches: 7. The CDR3 is made up of 16 amino acids. CDR3 sequence: CASSQTPGTGGYEQYF. Written as DNA, the CDR3 is TGCGCCAGCAGCCAAACCCCCGGGACAGGGGGATACGAGCAGTACTTC.

The chain carries TRBV30 and TRBJ1-1; 7 nucleotides agree with TRBD1. V shed 5 bases and J 1 base; nucleotides not matched to a gene: 7. Germline CDR1 GTSNPN, CDR2 SVGIG (reference sequence). The CDR3 consists of 14 residues. The CDR3 spells CAWGHRDRNTEAFF. In DNA, the CDR3 is TGTGCCTGGGGCCATCGGGACAGGAACACTGAAGCTTTCTTT.

The table lists this clone with a count of one. The chain has TRBV9 and TRBJ1-4, with a possible D match to TRBD1 (6 bases). Germline lookup yields CDR1 SGDLS and CDR2 YYNGEE. The germline V and J ends were trimmed by 2 bases and 4 bases, with 9 bases remaining between them. The CDR3 spans 14 residues. The CDR3 here is CASSVGQYNEKLFF. In DNA, the CDR3 is TGTGCCAGCAGCGTCGGACAGTATAATGAAAAACTGTTTTTT.

The genes are TRBV10-3 and TRBJ1-2; D unresolved. V dropped 2 bases and J dropped 8 bases, with 9 bases sitting between them. CDR1 and CDR2 from the germline V gene are ENHRY and SYGVKD. The CDR3 runs 12 residues. The CDR3 here is CAISEGELGYTF. For the CDR3, the DNA is TGTGCCATCAGTGAGGGCGAGTTGGGCTACACCTTC.

V usage is TRBV18 and J usage is TRBJ2-7, with TRBD2 as a possible D gene (6 bases). The CDR3 consists of 16 residues. V gave up 3 bases and J gave up 0 bases, with 15 bases separating them. The germline CDR1 and CDR2 sequences are KGHSH and LQKENI. DNA of the CDR3: TGTGCCAGCTCACCCCAGATTTTGGGGGGCTCCTACGAGCAGTACTTC. Protein product: CASSPQILGGSYEQYF.

This sequence joins TRBV15 and TRBJ2-7; TRBD1 aligns across 9 bases. The V segment lost 0 bases and the J segment 9 bases; nucleotides outside the gene matches: 9. This CDR3 has 15 amino acids. CDR1 LNHNV and CDR2 YYDKDF come from the germline V gene (reference sequence). This CDR3 is CATSRDRLGQGTQYF. The CDR3 nucleotides are TGTGCCACCAGCAGAGATCGTTTGGGACAGGGAACGCAGTACTTC. The variable domain in full, with the rest retrieved from reference TRBV15 and TRBJ2-7, is DAMVIQNPRYQVTQFGKPVTLSCSQTLNHNVMYWYQQKSSQAPKLLFHYYDKDFNNEADTPDNFQSRRPNTSFCFLDIRSPGLGDTAMYLCATSRDRLGQGTQYFGPGTRLTVT.

The rearrangement uses TRBV6-5 and TRBJ2-4; D is tentatively TRBD1 or TRBD2 (6 bases each). This CDR3 has 14 amino acids. V dropped 5 bases and J dropped 9 bases, with 17 bases sitting between them. The germline V gene has CDR1 MNHEY and CDR2 SVGAGI. The CDR3 spells CASSKRSGAGIQYF. The CDR3 coding sequence is TGTGCCAGCAGTAAGAGATCGGGGGCCGGCATTCAGTACTTC.

The chain joins TRBV6-6 to TRBJ2-7; unclear D gene. CDR3 size: 12 residues. Germline values: CDR1 MNHNY, CDR2 SVGAGI (reference sequence). V lost 5 bases and J 0 bases, leaving 5 bases between the germline ends. The CDR3 nucleotides read TGTGCCAGCAGTCTAAGCTCCTACGAGCAGTACTTC. This codes for CASSLSSYEQYF.

V usage is TRBV5-1 and J usage is TRBJ2-1; 9 positions match TRBD2. The CDR3 has 16 residues. Germline assignment: CDR1 SGHRS and CDR2 YFSETQ. Trimming cost V 4 bases and J 1 base; bases outside gene matches: 6. The DNA for the CDR3 is TGCGCCAGCAGCCCCGAGGGACTAGCATCCTACAATGAGCAGTTCTTC. The encoded protein is CASSPEGLASYNEQFF.

This chain connects TRBV11-2 to TRBJ2-7; the D is unclear. V was shortened by 5 bases and J by 3 bases, with 14 bases between the two germline ends. This CDR3 is 14 amino acids long. Looked up from germline, CDR1 is SGHAT and CDR2 is FQNNGV. The CDR3 sequence is CASSKLAVLYEQYF. The CDR3 nucleotides are TGTGCCAGCAGCAAACTGGCAGTCCTCTACGAGCAGTACTTC.

The V and J genes are TRBV5-1 and TRBJ2-7; D remains unclear. V dropped 4 bases and J dropped 6 bases, with 14 bases sitting between them. The CDR3 runs to 13 residues. CDR1 and CDR2 from the germline V gene are SGHRS and YFSETQ. The CDR3 spells CASSLGPAFEQYF. CDR3 sequence (DNA): TGCGCCAGCAGCCTAGGACCCGCCTTCGAGCAGTACTTC.

The CDR3 DNA is TGTGCCTGGAGTAGGAACGGCTATGGCTACACCTTC. Residues: CAWSRNGYGYTF. This chain connects TRBV30 to TRBJ1-2; no reliable D call. The CDR3 runs 12 residues. In germline, CDR1 is GTSNPN, CDR2 SVGIG (reference sequence). Trimming removed 2 bases at V and 4 bases at J, with 8 bases between.

The chain links TRBV11-2 to TRBJ2-7; tentative D call: TRBD2 (6 bases). With 0 bases removed from V and 0 bases from J, the gap between germline ends came to 18 bases. Germline CDR1 reads SGHAT; CDR2 reads FQNNGV. CDR3 length: 18 residues. This CDR3 reads CASSLEIERVASSYEQYF. Here the CDR3 DNA reads TGTGCCAGCAGCTTAGAAATCGAGCGGGTGGCGAGCTCCTACGAGCAGTACTTC.

The chain is built from TRBV10-2 and TRBJ2-1; TRBD2 matches 12 bases. V dropped 3 bases and J dropped 8; count of bases not matched to a gene: 5. Germline loops: CDR1 WSHSY, CDR2 SAAADI. The CDR3 sequence is 15 residues long. The CDR3 is CASSDRLAGVHEQFF. The CDR3 coding sequence is TGCGCCAGCAGTGACCGACTAGCGGGAGTCCATGAGCAGTTCTTC.

This CDR3 is CASSLGQFYGYTF. For the CDR3, the DNA is TGTGCCAGCAGCTTGGGACAGTTCTATGGCTACACCTTC. The chain employs TRBV5-6 and TRBJ1-2; weak D call: TRBD1 (5 bases). The V end lost 0 bases, the J end lost 4 bases, and 7 bases lay between the germline ends. Looked up from germline, CDR1 is SGHDT and CDR2 is YYEEEE. The CDR3 totals 13 residues. Based on the CDR3 plus reference TRBV5-6 and TRBJ1-2, the full variable domain is DAGVTQSPTHLIKTRGQQVTLRCSPKSGHDTVSWYQQALGQGPQFIFQYYEEEERQRGNFPDRFSGHQFPNYSSELNVNALLLGDSALYLCASSLGQFYGYTFGSGTRLTVV.

The gene calls are TRBV27 and TRBJ2-2, with D possibly matching TRBD2 (5 bases). V lost 3 bases and J lost 6, with 11 bases in between. CDR1 and CDR2 from the germline V gene are MNHEY and SMNVEV (reference sequence). The CDR3 consists of 14 residues. The CDR3 reads CASSFFGNPGELFF. CDR3 DNA sequence: TGTGCCAGCAGTTTCTTCGGGAATCCCGGGGAGCTGTTTTTT.

The rearrangement links TRBV18 to TRBJ2-7; TRBD1 is a possible D gene (5 bases). Looked up from germline, CDR1 is KGHSH and CDR2 is LQKENI. The V and J ends lost 2 bases and 0 bases respectively, with 8 bases between them. The CDR3 covers 14 residues. The CDR3 DNA is TGTGCCAGCTCACCAAAGACAGTCTCCTACGAGCAGTACTTC. This translates into CASSPKTVSYEQYF.

V is TRBV29-1 and J is TRBJ2-4, with TRBD2 identical over 7 bases. The CDR3 is 13 residues long. The V gene end was trimmed by 4 bases and the J gene end by 0 bases; junction bases not matched to a gene: 0. CDR1 SQVTM and CDR2 ANQGSEA come from the germline V gene. The CDR3 DNA sequence: TGCAGCGTTGGGGGGGGAGCCAAAAACATTCAGTACTTC. Protein: CSVGGGAKNIQYF.

The V gene is TRBV28, the J gene TRBJ2-1, with TRBD2 matching over 7 bases. In germline, CDR1 is MDHEN, CDR2 SYDVKM. The V gene end was trimmed by 2 bases and the J gene end by 0 bases; junction bases not matched to a gene: 10. The CDR3 loop spans 18 amino acids. Written as DNA, the CDR3 is TGTGCCAGCAGTTTAGAGTTCCCCCGGACTAGCTCCTACAATGAGCAGTTCTTC. This encodes CASSLEFPRTSSYNEQFF.

This sequence joins TRBV6-5 and TRBJ1-5; D perhaps matches TRBD1 (5 bases). Germline CDR1 MNHEY, CDR2 SVGAGI. Trimming cost V 5 bases and J 2 bases, with 13 bases left between them. The CDR3 sequence is 15 residues long. The CDR3 spells CASSLLGGGNQPQHF. The CDR3 DNA reads as TGTGCCAGCAGTCTCCTCGGGGGTGGCAATCAGCCCCAGCATTTT.

The J gene is TRBJ1-2, the V gene TRBV2; D ambiguous. Germline V gives CDR1 SNHLY, CDR2 FYNNEI. This CDR3 comprises 14 residues. V was clipped by 8 bases and J by 0 bases, with 13 bases between them. The CDR3 loop is CASRLTEANYGYTF. For the CDR3, the DNA is TGTGCCAGCCGTCTCACAGAAGCTAACTATGGCTACACCTTC. Filled out from reference TRBV2 and TRBJ1-2, the complete variable domain reads EPEVTQTPSHQVTQMGQEVILRCVPISNHLYFYWYRQILGQKVEFLVSFYNNEISEKSEIFDDQFSVERPDGSNFTLKIRSTKLEDSAMYFCASRLTEANYGYTFGSGTRLTVV.

This clone occurred a few times. This rearrangement joins TRBV6-5 to TRBJ1-5; 7 positions match TRBD1. The CDR3 is 15 residues long. J lost 3 bases, V lost 5 bases, and 7 bases had no gene match. Germline CDR1 reads MNHEY; CDR2 reads SVGAGI. CDR3 sequence: CASSITGVDNQPQHF. The CDR3 nucleotides are TGTGCCAGCAGTATCACAGGGGTGGACAATCAGCCCCAGCATTTT.